This record looks at one TCR beta chain sequence and its context. Its antigen is undetermined. Patients' urothelial carcinoma was locally advanced or metastatic. Germline V gives CDR1 KGHSH, CDR2 LQKENI. This CDR3 is built from 17 residues. The V end was cut by 0 bases, the J end by 4 bases, with 16 bases between. The sample belongs to a study of PD-L1 blockade in urothelial cancer. Synthetically made TCR analog templates were put into each PCR as spikes. Method: immunoSEQ multiplex PCR; TCRdb's copy keeps in-frame clones and lacks some. The sample lists around 26,000 clones, around 88% occurring once. Whole-study results and caveats: Durable-benefit patients expanded tumor-associated blood clones more at 3 weeks.

The TCR originated in a man in his sixties with urothelial cancer. The rearrangement joins TRBV18 to TRBJ2-1; weak D call: TRBD1 (5 bases). The sample consisted of PBMCs, taken around atezolizumab (anti-PD-L1) treatment. The CDR3 loop is CASSPPLTEARYNEQFF. Here the CDR3 DNA reads TGTGCCAGCTCACCACCGTTGACAGAAGCGCGGTACAATGAGCAGTTCTTC.